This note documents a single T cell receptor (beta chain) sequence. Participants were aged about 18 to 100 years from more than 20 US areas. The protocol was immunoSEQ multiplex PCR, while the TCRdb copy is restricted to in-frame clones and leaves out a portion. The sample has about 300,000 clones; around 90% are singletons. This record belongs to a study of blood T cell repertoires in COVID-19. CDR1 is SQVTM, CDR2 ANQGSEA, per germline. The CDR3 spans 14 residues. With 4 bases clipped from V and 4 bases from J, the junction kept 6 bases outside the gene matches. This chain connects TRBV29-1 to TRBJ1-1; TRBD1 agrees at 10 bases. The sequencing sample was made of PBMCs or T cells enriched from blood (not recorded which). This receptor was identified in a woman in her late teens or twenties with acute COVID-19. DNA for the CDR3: TGCAGCGTTGGGGGACAGGGGAGGACCACTGAAGCTTTCTTT. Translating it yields CSVGGQGRTTEAFF.